These T cell receptor beta chains were read from a single sample in a study of T cell responses to AZD1222 COVID-19 vaccine. The table came from immunoSEQ multiplex PCR; TCRdb's copy has only in-frame clones and leaves some out. The sample carries about 120,000 clones, around 90% recorded once. The starting material was peripheral blood, obtained on day 0 of AZD1222 vaccination. Receptors were obtained from an adult in good health. CDR3s include the opening cysteine and the closing phenylalanine or tryptophan. Fields, in order: CDR3 DNA, CDR3 protein, D gene, clone size, J gene, V gene. D genes are given only for firm matches. Some rows have no size entry. The others give once, few or many, or a class for an expanded clone.

TGTGCCAGCTGCGGGACGCAGCACAATGAGCAGTTCTTC,CASCGTQHNEQFF,-,-,TRBJ2-1,TRBV28
TGTGCCAGCAGTTACTCGAGAGGGGGTAGCAATCAGCCCCAGCATTTT,CASSYSRGGSNQPQHF,-,-,TRBJ1-5,TRBV6-5
TGTGCCACCAGCACTCCCGGGACAGGGAAGAATCAGCCCCAGCATTTT,CATSTPGTGKNQPQHF,TRBD1,-,TRBJ1-5,TRBV15
TGTGCCAGCAGCTTATTCCGGGGGACTGAAGCTTTCTTT,CASSLFRGTEAFF,-,-,TRBJ1-1,TRBV11-3
TGTGCCAGCAGCCTCCCGGGCAGGGGGCCTGAAGCTTTCTTT,CASSLPGRGPEAFF,TRBD1,-,TRBJ1-1,TRBV11-2
TGTGCCACCAGTCCGTCGACTAGCGGGGGGTCAAATGAGCAGTTCTTC,CATSPSTSGGSNEQFF,TRBD2,-,TRBJ2-1,TRBV24-1
TGTGCCAGCAGCTCCAGACAGGGATCTTTCTTT,CASSSRQGSFF,TRBD1,-,TRBJ1-1,TRBV28
TGTGCCAGCAGTGACAGTGGACAGGCTAACTATGGCTACACCTTC,CASSDSGQANYGYTF,TRBD1,-,TRBJ1-2,TRBV6-1
TGTGCCAGCGGACGAGGCCTAGCGGTATACAATGAGCAGTTCTTC,CASGRGLAVYNEQFF,TRBD2,-,TRBJ2-1,TRBV27
TGTGCCAGCAGCGGGGATAGCAATCAGCCCCAGCATTTT,CASSGDSNQPQHF,-,-,TRBJ1-5,TRBV9
TGCAGCGTTGTACCGGGAGGGCACTACGAGCAGTACTTC,CSVVPGGHYEQYF,TRBD2,-,TRBJ2-7,TRBV29-1
TGTGCTAGCAGCCCGGTTACGGTCGGCACTGAAGCTTTCTTT,CASSPVTVGTEAFF,-,-,TRBJ1-1,TRBV7-7
TGTGCCAGCAGCTTTTCCAGGGGGTACGAGCAGTACTTC,CASSFSRGYEQYF,TRBD1,-,TRBJ2-7,TRBV5-6
TGTGCCAGTACCAAGGACAGGAGGCACCAAGAGACCCAGTACTTC,CASTKDRRHQETQYF,TRBD1,-,TRBJ2-5,TRBV19
TGTGCCAGCAATCTAGACAGGGGTGAGGAAAAACTGTTTTTT,CASNLDRGEEKLFF,TRBD1,-,TRBJ1-4,TRBV7-9
TGTGCCAGCAGCTTAGCAGCGGGAGGGTGGGATGAGCAGTTCTTC,CASSLAAGGWDEQFF,TRBD2,-,TRBJ2-1,TRBV11-3
TGTGCCAGTAGCGACAGGGGAGGTTCTGGGGCCAACGTCCTGACTTTC,CASSDRGGSGANVLTF,TRBD1,-,TRBJ2-6,TRBV19
TGTGCCAGCAGCTACCTCAGCTCTGGGGCCAACGTCCTGACTTTC,CASSYLSSGANVLTF,-,few,TRBJ2-6,TRBV11-2
TGTGCCAGCAGCACGGGATACCCGCCGATCTTC,CASSTGYPPIF,-,-,TRBJ2-1,TRBV13
TGTGCCAGCAGCTTGGGGCAACAACTTAATGAAAAACTGTTTTTT,CASSLGQQLNEKLFF,-,many,TRBJ1-4,TRBV7-9
TGTGCCAGCAGGAGACTAGCGGCGAACACCGGGGAGCTGTTTTTT,CASRRLAANTGELFF,TRBD2,-,TRBJ2-2,TRBV6-6
TGTGCCAGCAGTGAAGGAGGATCGAACTCCTACGAGCAGTACTTC,CASSEGGSNSYEQYF,-,-,TRBJ2-7,TRBV25-1
TGCGCCAGCAGCCAACTACAGAACAATGAGCAGTTCTTC,CASSQLQNNEQFF,-,-,TRBJ2-1,TRBV4-1
TGTGCCAGCAGTTGGGACGGGACTAATTCACCCCTCCACTTT,CASSWDGTNSPLHF,-,-,TRBJ1-6,TRBV28
TGTGCCAGCAGTGAATCCAACGCTCCCTTATCCCAGCATTTT,CASSESNAPLSQHF,-,-,TRBJ1-5,TRBV25-1
TGTGCCAGCAGCCAAGGAGGGCCCCACGAACAGCCCCAGCATTTT,CASSQGGPHEQPQHF,-,-,TRBJ1-5,TRBV3-1/TRBV3-2
TGTGCCAGCAGTGAGCCAGGGGTGGGTAACACCATATATTTT,CASSEPGVGNTIYF,-,once,TRBJ1-3,TRBV6-1
TGTGCCAGCAGCGCCCGGGACAGTGGAAACACCATATATTTT,CASSARDSGNTIYF,TRBD1,-,TRBJ1-3,TRBV3-1/TRBV3-2
TGTGCCAGCAGCTTGGACAGGGGGATTGAAGCTTTCTTT,CASSLDRGIEAFF,TRBD1,-,TRBJ1-1,TRBV5-4
TGTGCCAGCACCATCGGGACAGGCTTCACCGGGGAGCTGTTTTTT,CASTIGTGFTGELFF,TRBD1,-,TRBJ2-2,TRBV11-2
TGTGCCAGCAGTATAGACAGGGGTGTAGGGCAGTTCTTC,CASSIDRGVGQFF,TRBD1,-,TRBJ2-1,TRBV6-5
TGCGCCAGCAGCTACCTAGCGGGGAGGATGGGTGAGCAGTTCTTC,CASSYLAGRMGEQFF,TRBD2,-,TRBJ2-1,TRBV5-1
TGTGCCAGCAGCTTCCTGGAGGGCGGGGAGCTGTTTTTT,CASSFLEGGELFF,-,-,TRBJ2-2,TRBV7-9
TGTGCCAGCAGCTTACTCGGGACAGAACCCTATGGCTACACCTTC,CASSLLGTEPYGYTF,TRBD1,-,TRBJ1-2,TRBV11-2
TGCGCCAGCAGCCAGGATCGGGAAAACATTCAGTACTTC,CASSQDRENIQYF,-,-,TRBJ2-4,TRBV4-1
TGCGCCAGCAGCTTGGCCTATTTGGGCAACACTGAAGCTTTCTTT,CASSLAYLGNTEAFF,-,-,TRBJ1-1,TRBV5-1
TGTGCCAGCAGCCGACAGAATTCTCGGGCAGGAAACATTCAGTACTTC,CASSRQNSRAGNIQYF,-,-,TRBJ2-4,TRBV3-1/TRBV3-2
TGTGCCAGCAGCAAAACAGGGGGCAGCACAGATACGCAGTATTTT,CASSKTGGSTDTQYF,TRBD1,few,TRBJ2-3,TRBV9
TGTGCCAGCAGCCCCGGAGACAGGGTTAGCAATCAGCCCCAGCATTTT,CASSPGDRVSNQPQHF,TRBD1,-,TRBJ1-5,TRBV4-2
TGTGCCAGCAGTTACTCTACGGGACAGGGGGAGAATGGCTACACCTTC,CASSYSTGQGENGYTF,TRBD1,once,TRBJ1-2,TRBV6-5